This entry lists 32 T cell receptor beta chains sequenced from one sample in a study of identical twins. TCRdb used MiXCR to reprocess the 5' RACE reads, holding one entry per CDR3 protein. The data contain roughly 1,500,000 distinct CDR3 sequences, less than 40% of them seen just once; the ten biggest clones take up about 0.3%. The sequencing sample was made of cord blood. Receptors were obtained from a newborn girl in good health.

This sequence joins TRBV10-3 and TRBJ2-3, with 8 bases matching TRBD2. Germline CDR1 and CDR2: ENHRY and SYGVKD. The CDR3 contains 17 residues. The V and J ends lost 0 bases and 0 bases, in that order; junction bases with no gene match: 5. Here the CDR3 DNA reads TGTGCCATCAGTGAGTCTGGGGCTAGCGGGAGCACAGATACGCAGTATTTT. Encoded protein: CAISESGASGSTDTQYF.

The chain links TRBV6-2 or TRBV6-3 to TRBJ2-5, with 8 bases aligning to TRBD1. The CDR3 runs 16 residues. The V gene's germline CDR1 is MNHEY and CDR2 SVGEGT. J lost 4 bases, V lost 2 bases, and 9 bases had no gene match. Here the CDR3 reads CASSYHGQGGGETQYF. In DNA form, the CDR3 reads TGTGCCAGCAGTTACCATGGACAGGGTGGAGGAGAGACCCAGTACTTC.

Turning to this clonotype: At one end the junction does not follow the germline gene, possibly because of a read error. The CDR3 region is CASTISGVVDAQYF. CDR3 sequence (DNA): TGTGCCAGCACCATCAGCGGGGTCGTAGATGCGCAATATTTT. The rearrangement joins TRBV12-3 or TRBV12-4 to TRBJ2-3, with 7 bases identical to TRBD2. The length of the CDR3 is 14 residues.

Here the CDR3 reads CSANDRVGSYNEQFF. In DNA form, the CDR3 reads TGCAGTGCTAACGACAGGGTAGGGTCCTACAATGAGCAGTTCTTC. The V call is TRBV20-1, the J call TRBJ2-1, with 7 bases matching TRBD1. CDR3 length: 15 residues. The V gene end was trimmed by 4 bases and the J gene end by 1 base; junction bases not matched to a gene: 7. CDR1 is DFQATT, CDR2 SNEGSKA, per germline (reference sequence).

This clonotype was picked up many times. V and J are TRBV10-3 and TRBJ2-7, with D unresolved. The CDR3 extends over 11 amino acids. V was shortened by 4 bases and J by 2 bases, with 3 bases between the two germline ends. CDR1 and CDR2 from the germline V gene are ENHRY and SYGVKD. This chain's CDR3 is CAISGAYEQYF. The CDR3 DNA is TGTGCCATCAGTGGGGCCTACGAGCAGTACTTC.

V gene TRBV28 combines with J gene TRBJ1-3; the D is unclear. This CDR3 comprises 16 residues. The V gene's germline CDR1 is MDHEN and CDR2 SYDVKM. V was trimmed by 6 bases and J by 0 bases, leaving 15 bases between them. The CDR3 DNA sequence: TGTGCCAGCAGCCGACCACCAGGCGCCTCTGGAAACACCATATATTTT. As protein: CASSRPPGASGNTIYF.

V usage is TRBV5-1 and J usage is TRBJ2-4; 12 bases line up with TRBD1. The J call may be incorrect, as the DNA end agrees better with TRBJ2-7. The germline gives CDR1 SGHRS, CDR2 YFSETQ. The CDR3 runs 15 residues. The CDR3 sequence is CASSSGQGAKSEQYF. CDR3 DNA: TGCGCCAGCAGCTCGGGACAGGGGGCGAAGTCCGAGCAGTACTTC.

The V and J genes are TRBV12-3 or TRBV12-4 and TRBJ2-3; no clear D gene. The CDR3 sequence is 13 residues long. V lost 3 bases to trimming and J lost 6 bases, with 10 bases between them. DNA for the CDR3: TGTGCCAGCAGTTTTGCGTCACGGGATACGCAGTATTTT. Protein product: CASSFASRDTQYF.

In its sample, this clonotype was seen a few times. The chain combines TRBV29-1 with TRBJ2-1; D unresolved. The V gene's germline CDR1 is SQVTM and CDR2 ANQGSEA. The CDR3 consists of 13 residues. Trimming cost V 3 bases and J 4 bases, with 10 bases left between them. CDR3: CSVDTFSYNEQFF. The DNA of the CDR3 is TGCAGCGTTGATACCTTCTCGTACAATGAGCAGTTCTTC.

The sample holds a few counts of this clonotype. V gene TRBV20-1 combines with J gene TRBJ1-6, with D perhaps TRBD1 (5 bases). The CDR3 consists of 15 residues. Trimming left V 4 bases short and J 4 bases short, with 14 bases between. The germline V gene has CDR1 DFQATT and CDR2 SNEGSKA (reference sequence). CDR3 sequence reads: CSATLRQPYNSPLHF. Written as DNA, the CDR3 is TGCAGTGCTACTCTGCGACAGCCTTATAATTCACCCCTCCACTTT.

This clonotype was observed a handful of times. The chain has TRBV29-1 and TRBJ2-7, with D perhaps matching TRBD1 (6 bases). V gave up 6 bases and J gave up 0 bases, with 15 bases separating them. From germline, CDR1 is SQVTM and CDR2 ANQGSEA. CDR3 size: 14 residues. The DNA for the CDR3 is TGCAGCGTGACACAGGGCTACGGCTCCTACGAGCAGTACTTC. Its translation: CSVTQGYGSYEQYF.

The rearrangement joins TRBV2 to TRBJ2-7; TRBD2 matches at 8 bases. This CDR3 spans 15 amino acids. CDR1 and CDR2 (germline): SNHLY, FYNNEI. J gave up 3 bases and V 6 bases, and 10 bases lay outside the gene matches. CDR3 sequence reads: CASRAPGLGGYEQYF. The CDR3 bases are TGTGCCAGCAGGGCCCCGGGACTAGGGGGCTACGAGCAGTACTTC.

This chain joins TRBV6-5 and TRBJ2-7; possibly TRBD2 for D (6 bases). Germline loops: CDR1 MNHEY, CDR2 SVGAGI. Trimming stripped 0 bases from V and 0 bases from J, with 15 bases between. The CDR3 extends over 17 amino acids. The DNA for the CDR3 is TGTGCCAGCAGTTACTCACCCCCGGGACTGGACTCCTACGAGCAGTACTTC. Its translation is CASSYSPPGLDSYEQYF.

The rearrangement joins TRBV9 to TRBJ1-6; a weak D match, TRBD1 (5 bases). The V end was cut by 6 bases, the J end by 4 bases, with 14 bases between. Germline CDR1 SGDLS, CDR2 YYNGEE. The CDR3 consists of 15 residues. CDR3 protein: CASKESGRYNSPLHF. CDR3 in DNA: TGTGCCAGCAAAGAATCGGGACGGTATAATTCACCCCTCCACTTT.

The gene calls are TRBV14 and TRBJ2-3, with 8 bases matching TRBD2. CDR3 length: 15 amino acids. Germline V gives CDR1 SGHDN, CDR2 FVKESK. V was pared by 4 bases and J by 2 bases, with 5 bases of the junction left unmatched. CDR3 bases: TGTGCCAGCAGCCGAGAACTAGCGGTCACAGATACGCAGTATTTT. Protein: CASSRELAVTDTQYF.

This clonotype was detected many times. Here the CDR3 reads CSVEGLAGYEQYF. As DNA, the CDR3 is TGCAGCGTTGAAGGACTAGCGGGCTACGAGCAGTACTTC. The V call is TRBV29-1, the J call TRBJ2-7, with 10 bases lining up with TRBD2. In germline, CDR1 is SQVTM, CDR2 ANQGSEA. J lost 3 bases, V lost 1 base, and 0 bases had no gene match. The CDR3 is 13 amino acids.

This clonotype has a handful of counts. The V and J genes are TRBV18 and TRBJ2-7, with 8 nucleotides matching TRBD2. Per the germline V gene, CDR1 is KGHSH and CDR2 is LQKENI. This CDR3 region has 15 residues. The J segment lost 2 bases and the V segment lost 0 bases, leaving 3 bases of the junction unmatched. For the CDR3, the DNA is TGTGCCAGCTCACCACCTGAGCGGGGGACCTACGAGCAGTACTTC. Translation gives CASSPPERGTYEQYF.

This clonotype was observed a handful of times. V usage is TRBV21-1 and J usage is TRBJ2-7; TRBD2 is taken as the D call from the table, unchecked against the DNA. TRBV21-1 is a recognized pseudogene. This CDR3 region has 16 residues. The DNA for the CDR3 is TGTGCCAGCAGCAAAGCCTCTAGCGGGAGGCGCAATGAGCAGTACTTC. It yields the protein CASSKASSGRRNEQYF.

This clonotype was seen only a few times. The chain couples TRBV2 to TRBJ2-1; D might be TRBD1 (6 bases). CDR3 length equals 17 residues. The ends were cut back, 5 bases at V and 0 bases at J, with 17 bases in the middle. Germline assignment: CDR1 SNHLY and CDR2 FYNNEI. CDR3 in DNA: TGTGCCAGCAGTTATACTACTACAGGGAGCTCCTACAATGAGCAGTTCTTC. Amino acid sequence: CASSYTTTGSSYNEQFF.

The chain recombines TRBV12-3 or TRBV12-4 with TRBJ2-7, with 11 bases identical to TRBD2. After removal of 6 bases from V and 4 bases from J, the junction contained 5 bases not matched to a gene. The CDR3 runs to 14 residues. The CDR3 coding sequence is TGTGCCAGCAGCGTAGCGGGAGGGCCGTACGAGCAGTACTTC. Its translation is CASSVAGGPYEQYF.

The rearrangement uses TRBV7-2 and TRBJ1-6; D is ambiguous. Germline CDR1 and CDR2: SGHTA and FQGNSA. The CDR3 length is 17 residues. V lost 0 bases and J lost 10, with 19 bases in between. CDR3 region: CASSLARLGVERSPLHF. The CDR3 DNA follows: TGTGCCAGCAGCTTAGCCCGTTTGGGAGTGGAAAGGTCACCCCTCCACTTT. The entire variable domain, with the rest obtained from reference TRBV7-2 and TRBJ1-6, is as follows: GAGVSQSPSNKVTEKGKDVELRCDPISGHTALYWYRQSLGQGLEFLIYFQGNSAPDKSGLPSDRFSAERTGGSVSTLTIQRTQQEDSAVYLCASSLARLGVERSPLHFGNGTRLTVT.

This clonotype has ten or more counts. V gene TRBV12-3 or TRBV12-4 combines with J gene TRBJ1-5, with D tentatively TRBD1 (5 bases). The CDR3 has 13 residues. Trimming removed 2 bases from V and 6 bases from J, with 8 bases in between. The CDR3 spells CASSLFGGQPQHF. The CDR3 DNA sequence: TGTGCCAGCAGTTTATTCGGGGGTCAGCCCCAGCATTTT.

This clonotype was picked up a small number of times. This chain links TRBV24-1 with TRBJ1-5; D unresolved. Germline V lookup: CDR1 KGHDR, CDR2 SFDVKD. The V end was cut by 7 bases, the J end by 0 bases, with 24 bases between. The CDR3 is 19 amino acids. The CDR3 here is CATRVDPMCGRCSNQPQHF. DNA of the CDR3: TGTGCCACCAGAGTCGACCCCATGTGCGGACGTTGTAGCAATCAGCCCCAGCATTTT.

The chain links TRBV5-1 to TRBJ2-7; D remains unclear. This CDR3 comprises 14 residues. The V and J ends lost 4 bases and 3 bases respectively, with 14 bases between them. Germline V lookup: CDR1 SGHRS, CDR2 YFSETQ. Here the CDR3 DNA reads TGCGCCAGCAGCGCCGCTGACTGGCGCTACGAGCAGTACTTC. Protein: CASSAADWRYEQYF.

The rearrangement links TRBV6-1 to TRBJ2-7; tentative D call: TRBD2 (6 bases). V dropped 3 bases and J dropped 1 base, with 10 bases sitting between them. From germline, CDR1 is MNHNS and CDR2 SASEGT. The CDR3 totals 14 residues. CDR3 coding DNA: TGTGCCAGCAGTGACCTCCGGGGGTCCTACGAGCAGTACTTC. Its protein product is CASSDLRGSYEQYF.

CDR3 loop: CASSATGSGHTEAFF. The CDR3 region has the DNA TGTGCCAGCAGCGCTACAGGGAGTGGGCACACTGAAGCTTTCTTT. This chain links TRBV9 with TRBJ1-1; maybe TRBD1 (6 bases). Per the germline V gene, CDR1 is SGDLS and CDR2 is YYNGEE. The CDR3 has 15 amino acids. V was cut by 3 bases and J by 3 bases, with 15 bases left in between.

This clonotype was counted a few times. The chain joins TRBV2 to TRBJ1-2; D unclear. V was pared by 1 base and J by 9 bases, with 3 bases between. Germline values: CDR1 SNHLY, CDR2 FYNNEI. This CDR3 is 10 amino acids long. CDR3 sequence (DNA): TGTGCCAGCAGTGAAGGGAGCTACACCTTC. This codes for CASSEGSYTF.

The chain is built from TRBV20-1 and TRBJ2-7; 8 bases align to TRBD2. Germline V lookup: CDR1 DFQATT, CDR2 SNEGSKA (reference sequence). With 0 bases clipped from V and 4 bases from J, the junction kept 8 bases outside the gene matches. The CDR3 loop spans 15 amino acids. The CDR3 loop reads CSARDPAAGGYEQYF. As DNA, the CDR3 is TGCAGTGCTAGAGACCCCGCTGCGGGGGGTTACGAGCAGTACTTC.

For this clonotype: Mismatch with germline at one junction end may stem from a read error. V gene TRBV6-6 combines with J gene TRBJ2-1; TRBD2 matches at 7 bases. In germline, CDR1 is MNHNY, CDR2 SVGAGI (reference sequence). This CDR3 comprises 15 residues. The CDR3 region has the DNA TGTGCCGGCAGCGCCATCGGACTAGCCTACAATGAGCAGTTCTTC. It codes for CAGSAIGLAYNEQFF.

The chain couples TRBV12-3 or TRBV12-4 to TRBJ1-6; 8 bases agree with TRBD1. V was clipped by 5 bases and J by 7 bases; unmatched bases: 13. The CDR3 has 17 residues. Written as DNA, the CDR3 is TGTGCCAGCAGTCTACGTCCCGGGACAGGTCCCAATTCACCCCTCCACTTT. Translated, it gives CASSLRPGTGPNSPLHF.

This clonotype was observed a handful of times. This CDR3 reads CASSDVNWSEAFF. The CDR3 DNA reads as TGTGCCAGCAGTGATGTGAACTGGTCTGAAGCTTTCTTT. J is TRBJ1-1 and V is TRBV25-1; unclear D gene. Germline V gene sequence: CDR1 MGHDK, CDR2 SYGVNS. V lost 3 bases and J 6 bases, leaving 11 bases between the germline ends. This CDR3 is 13 amino acids long.

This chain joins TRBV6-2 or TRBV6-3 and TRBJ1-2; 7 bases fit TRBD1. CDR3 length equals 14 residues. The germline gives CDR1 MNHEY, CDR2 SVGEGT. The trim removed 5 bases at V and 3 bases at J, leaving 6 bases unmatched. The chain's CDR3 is CASSPLTGYYGYTF. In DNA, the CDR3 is TGTGCCAGCAGTCCCCTGACAGGGTACTATGGCTACACCTTC.